A few counts support the clone carrying this TCR beta chain. These data come from a study of regulatory T cells in long-lasting Graves disease. The sample's time point: persistent/refractory GD, antithyroid drugs over 5 years with positive TRAb. Preparation of the TCR library used RNA extracted from PBMCs. Construction of the TCR beta libraries employed iRepertoire HTBI primers in conjunction with Arm-PCR of CDR3 regions. In the authors' workflow: Throughout the samples, researchers identified 62 TRBV and approximately 14 TRBJ segments. TCRdb passed the multiplex PCR reads through MiXCR, listing each CDR3 protein once. These V and J calls originate from TCRdb's pipeline instead of the authors' own analysis. The sample consists of a few hundred thousand distinct CDR3 sequences, 23% of them appearing once. The sample here was peripheral blood mononuclear cells (PBMCs), taken when the disease was refractory, from a patient treated with antithyroid drugs. This TCR came from a female donor with Graves disease.

CDR3 region: CASSVGLMNTEAFF. In DNA form, the CDR3 reads TGTGCCAGTAGTGTGGGGCTCATGAACACTGAAGCTTTCTTT. The chain joins TRBV19 to TRBJ1-1; D perhaps matches TRBD1 (5 bases). The CDR3 has 14 amino acids. In germline, CDR1 is LNHDA, CDR2 SQIVND (reference sequence). Trimming removed 5 bases at V and 0 bases at J, with 10 bases between.